Only a few counts were recorded for the clone carrying this T cell receptor (beta chain). Its antigen is unknown. This record comes from a study of beta chain features in type 1 diabetes. The study's findings and limits: Patients with Type 1 diabetes showed moderately but significantly shorter TCRB CDR3s in all four CD4+ subsets.

Every isolated RNA sample was fully reverse transcribed, so sequencing captured expressed TCRB transcripts. Profiling relied on immunoSEQ multiplex PCR, and the TCRdb table lists in-frame clones only, not all of them. The sample contains some 350,000 clones, 8% to 10% of which appear only once. CDR1 and CDR2 (germline): LGHNA, YNFKEQ. The junction had 6 bases not matched to a gene; V was cut back by 2 bases and J by 3 bases. The CDR3 extends over 15 amino acids. This TCR came from a man younger than 40 with type 1 diabetes. The specimen was central memory CD4+ T cells from blood. The J gene is TRBJ2-5, the V gene TRBV4-2; 7 bases map to TRBD1. The CDR3: CASSQPDRDKETQYF. The CDR3 DNA reads as TGTGCCAGCAGCCAACCTGACAGGGACAAAGAGACCCAGTACTTC.